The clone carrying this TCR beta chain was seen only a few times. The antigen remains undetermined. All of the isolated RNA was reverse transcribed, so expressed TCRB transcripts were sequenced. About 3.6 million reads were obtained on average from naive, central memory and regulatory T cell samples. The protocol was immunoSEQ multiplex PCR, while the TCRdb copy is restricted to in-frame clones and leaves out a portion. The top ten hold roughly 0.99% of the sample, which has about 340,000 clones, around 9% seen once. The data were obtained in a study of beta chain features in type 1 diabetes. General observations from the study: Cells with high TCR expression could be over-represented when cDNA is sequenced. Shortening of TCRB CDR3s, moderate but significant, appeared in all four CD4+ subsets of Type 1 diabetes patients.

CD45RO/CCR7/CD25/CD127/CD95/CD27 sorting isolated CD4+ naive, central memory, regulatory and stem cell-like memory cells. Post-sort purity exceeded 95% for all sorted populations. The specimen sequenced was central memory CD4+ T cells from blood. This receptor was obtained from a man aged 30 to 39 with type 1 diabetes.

This chain's CDR3 is CAWSVDRVNTIYF. The CDR3 DNA reads as TGTGCCTGGAGTGTTGACAGGGTGAACACCATATATTTT. The chain couples TRBV30 to TRBJ1-3, with 7 bases lining up with TRBD1. Germline loops: CDR1 GTSNPN, CDR2 SVGIG (reference sequence). The trim removed 0 bases at V and 7 bases at J, leaving 3 bases unmatched. The CDR3 is 13 amino acids.